A single TCR beta chain is shown here with its context. Regarding treatment: randomized to nivolumab then ipilimumab (arm A) or the reverse (arm B). This entry is derived from a study of sequential checkpoint blockade in melanoma. From germline, CDR1 is SGHRS and CDR2 YFSETQ. The V end lost 2 bases, the J end lost 2 bases, and 8 bases lay between the germline ends. The CDR3 spans 13 residues. Sequencing used immunoSEQ multiplex PCR; TCRdb keeps in-frame clones, though not all of them. The table shows roughly 8,800 clones, with roughly two thirds occurring only once. This rearrangement joins TRBV5-1 to TRBJ2-7, with TRBD2 as a possible D gene (5 bases). The receptor was isolated from a human donor with melanoma. The source material was CD8+ T cells sorted from blood (inferred from file names), sampled from a patient given nivolumab and ipilimumab in sequence. Here the CDR3 reads CASSFGEPYEQYF. The DNA of the CDR3 is TGCGCCAGCAGCTTTGGGGAGCCCTACGAGCAGTACTTC.